A single sample is the source of the 16 T cell receptor beta chains below, sequenced in a study of blood T cell repertoires in COVID-19. Data came from immunoSEQ multiplex PCR; TCRdb stores just in-frame clones and leaves some out. The sample contains 200,000 to 250,000 clones, approximately 83% of which appear only once. The sequenced sample was peripheral blood. These receptors were collected from a woman in her 30s who had recovered from COVID-19.

The J gene is TRBJ2-3, the V gene TRBV19, with 9 bases fitting TRBD1. Per germline, CDR1 LNHDA and CDR2 SQIVND (reference sequence). This CDR3 comprises 13 residues. After removal of 8 bases from V and 5 bases from J, the junction contained 5 bases not matched to a gene. The CDR3 sequence is CASRRTGVDTQYF. CDR3 nucleotide sequence: TGTGCCAGTCGAAGGACAGGGGTAGATACGCAGTATTTT.

This clone occurred once. V is TRBV12-3 or TRBV12-4 and J is TRBJ2-5; 7 bases map to TRBD2. This CDR3 region has 13 residues. V was pared by 5 bases and J by 5 bases, with 5 bases of the junction left unmatched. CDR3 loop: CASSQRGAETQYF. For the CDR3, the DNA is TGTGCCAGCAGTCAGCGGGGCGCTGAGACCCAGTACTTC.

The chain combines TRBV7-6 with TRBJ2-2, with a possible D match to TRBD1 (7 bases). The CDR3 has 17 residues. V lost 5 bases to trimming and J lost 1 base, with 17 bases between them. Per the germline V gene, CDR1 is SGHVS and CDR2 is FNYEAQ. The CDR3 protein is CASSAQGGPGNTGELFF. The CDR3 DNA reads as TGTGCCAGCAGCGCCCAGGGGGGACCAGGGAACACCGGGGAGCTGTTTTTT.

The V and J genes are TRBV11-2 and TRBJ2-5; 9 positions agree with TRBD2. The V gene end was trimmed by 1 base and the J gene end by 1 base; junction bases not matched to a gene: 4. The CDR3 totals 16 residues. The V gene's germline CDR1 is SGHAT and CDR2 FQNNGV. Here the CDR3 DNA reads TGTGCCAGCAGCTTAGGTGCTAGCGGGGTCCAAGAGACCCAGTACTTC. It translates to CASSLGASGVQETQYF.

The chain joins TRBV6-1 to TRBJ2-3; the D gene is possibly TRBD1 (5 bases). Germline CDR1 and CDR2: MNHNS and SASEGT. The CDR3 spans 14 residues. The V end lost 3 bases, the J end lost 0 bases, and 7 bases lay between the germline ends. CDR3 coding DNA: TGTGCCAGCAGTGACAGGGCCAGCACAGATACGCAGTATTTT. Translated, it gives CASSDRASTDTQYF.

The V call is TRBV27, the J call TRBJ2-3; D gene unclear. The CDR3 has 13 amino acids. V shed 8 bases and J shed 1 base, with 10 bases lying between them. Germline V gene lookup returns CDR1 MNHEY and CDR2 SMNVEV (reference sequence). The CDR3 reads CASGVLGTDTQYF. The CDR3 DNA sequence: TGTGCCAGCGGAGTCCTAGGCACAGATACGCAGTATTTT.

This chain joins TRBV7-2 and TRBJ1-1; D remains unclear. The V gene's germline CDR1 is SGHTA and CDR2 FQGNSA. V shed 1 base and J shed 2 bases, with 14 bases lying between them. This CDR3 has 16 residues. CDR3 nucleotides: TGTGCCAGCAGCTTAGATAGTTACCAAAGAAACACTGAAGCTTTCTTT. Amino acids: CASSLDSYQRNTEAFF.

The sample holds many counts of this clone. The CDR3 DNA reads TGTGCCAGCAGCTATCCCTATGGACTAGGGGGCAATCAGCCCCAGCATTTT. It codes for CASSYPYGLGGNQPQHF. V gene TRBV9 combines with J gene TRBJ1-5; D may be TRBD1 (5 bases). CDR3 size: 17 residues. The ends were cut back, 4 bases at V and 2 bases at J, with 19 bases in the middle. The V gene's germline CDR1 is SGDLS and CDR2 YYNGEE.

The chain couples TRBV11-2 to TRBJ2-5, with TRBD2 matching over 14 bases. The germline V gene encodes CDR1 SGHAT and CDR2 FQNNGV. The V and J ends lost 0 bases and 2 bases, in that order; junction bases with no gene match: 8. CDR3 size: 19 residues. The CDR3 is CASSLDLGLAGGPQETQYF. The CDR3, as DNA: TGTGCCAGCAGCTTAGATCTAGGACTAGCGGGGGGCCCACAAGAGACCCAGTACTTC.

The chain has TRBV7-3 and TRBJ1-1; D ambiguous. The V end was cut by 2 bases, the J end by 0 bases, with 10 bases between. This CDR3 comprises 15 residues. CDR1 SGHTA and CDR2 FQGTGA come from the germline V gene. CDR3 in DNA: TGTGCCAGCAGCTTACGTAGGGAGATGAACACTGAAGCTTTCTTT. Amino acids: CASSLRREMNTEAFF. Looking up the rest from reference TRBV7-3 and TRBJ1-1 gives the full variable domain: GAGVSQTPSNKVTEKGKYVELRCDPISGHTALYWYRQSLGQGPEFLIYFQGTGAADDSGLPNDRFFAVRPEGSVSTLKIQRTERGDSAVYLCASSLRREMNTEAFFGQGTRLTVV.

The chain uses TRBV29-1 and TRBJ2-3; TRBD2 matches at 9 bases. This CDR3 has 16 residues. The junction had 18 bases not matched to a gene; V was cut back by 6 bases and J by 8 bases. Germline CDR1 SQVTM, CDR2 ANQGSEA. CDR3 bases: TGCAGCGTCCTCCCTTTAGTAGCGGGGGACCAGGGTACGCAGTATTTT. Protein: CSVLPLVAGDQGTQYF.

This chain joins TRBV19 and TRBJ1-6; 8 bases map to TRBD1. The CDR3 consists of 15 residues. Germline lookup yields CDR1 LNHDA and CDR2 SQIVND (reference sequence). The ends lost 5 bases at V and 7 bases at J; junction bases unmatched: 7. The CDR3 DNA reads TGTGCCAGTAGTCCCGGACAGGGAAGGAATTCACCCCTCCACTTT. This gives the protein CASSPGQGRNSPLHF. The variable domain in full, completed from reference TRBV19 and TRBJ1-6, reads DGGITQSPKYLFRKEGQNVTLSCEQNLNHDAMYWYRQDPGQGLRLIYYSQIVNDFQKGDIAEGYSVSREKKESFPLTVTSAQKNPTAFYLCASSPGQGRNSPLHFGNGTRLTVT.

CDR3: CASSFQGYYNEQFF. CDR3 sequence (DNA): TGTGCCAGCAGCTTTCAGGGATACTACAATGAGCAGTTCTTC. This chain uses TRBV7-2 with TRBJ2-1; TRBD1 might be the D (5 bases). This CDR3 region has 14 residues. Trimming cost V 3 bases and J 3 bases, with 9 bases left between them. Germline V gene sequence: CDR1 SGHTA, CDR2 FQGNSA.

The chain has TRBV4-3 and TRBJ2-7, with 8 bases that match TRBD2. Trimming took 0 bases from V and 2 from J; bases not matched to a gene: 6. CDR1 is LGHNA, CDR2 YSLEER, per germline. This CDR3 has 16 residues. The CDR3: CASSQEATSGTYEQYF. The CDR3 DNA reads TGCGCCAGCAGCCAAGAGGCAACTAGCGGAACCTACGAGCAGTACTTC.

The rearrangement joins TRBV4-1 to TRBJ2-3, with a possible D match to TRBD2 (6 bases). CDR3 length: 15 amino acids. The germline V and J ends were trimmed by 4 bases and 0 bases, with 11 bases remaining between them. Germline CDR1 and CDR2: MGHRA and YSYEKL. This CDR3 is CASSLGLPSTDTQYF. The CDR3 DNA follows: TGCGCCAGCAGCCTGGGACTCCCAAGCACAGATACGCAGTATTTT.

V and J are TRBV7-9 and TRBJ1-1; D call uncertain. The germline V gene has CDR1 SEHNR and CDR2 FQNEAQ (reference sequence). The CDR3 covers 14 residues. Trimming left V 1 base short and J 11 bases short, with 17 bases between. CDR3 DNA: TGTGCCAGCAGCTTAGAAGAGGGCGGGTGGCGGGCTTTCTTT. This encodes CASSLEEGGWRAFF.